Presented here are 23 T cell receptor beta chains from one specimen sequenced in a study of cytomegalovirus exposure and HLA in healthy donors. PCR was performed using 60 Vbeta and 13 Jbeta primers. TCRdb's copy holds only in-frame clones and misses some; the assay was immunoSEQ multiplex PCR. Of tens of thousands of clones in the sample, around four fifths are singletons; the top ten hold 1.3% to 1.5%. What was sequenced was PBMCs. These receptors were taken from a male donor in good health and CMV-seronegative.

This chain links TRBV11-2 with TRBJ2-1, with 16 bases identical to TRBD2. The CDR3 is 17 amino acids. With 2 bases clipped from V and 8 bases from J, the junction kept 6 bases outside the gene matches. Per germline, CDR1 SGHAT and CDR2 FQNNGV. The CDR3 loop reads CASSLRPGTSGRDEQFF. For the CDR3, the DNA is TGTGCCAGCAGCTTACGGCCCGGGACTAGCGGGAGGGATGAGCAGTTCTTC.

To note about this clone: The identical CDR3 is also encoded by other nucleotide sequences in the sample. The CDR3 loop is CASSRPGLNTEAFF. CDR3 sequence (DNA): TGTGCCAGCAGTCGGCCGGGATTGAACACTGAAGCTTTCTTT. The chain employs TRBV28 and TRBJ1-1; unclear D gene. Germline V gives CDR1 MDHEN, CDR2 SYDVKM. This CDR3 has 14 residues. Trimming removed 5 bases from V and 0 bases from J, with 10 bases in between.

The CDR3 coding sequence is TGTGCCAGCAGCCCGGAAGGGGATAGCAATCAGCCCCAGCATTTT. Translating gives CASSPEGDSNQPQHF. The chain is built from TRBV7-8 and TRBJ1-5, with D tentatively TRBD1 (5 bases). Germline CDR1 SGHVS, CDR2 FQNEAQ. V was shortened by 5 bases and J by 0 bases, with 11 bases between the two germline ends. CDR3 length: 15 residues. The full variable domain, its missing parts supplied by reference TRBV7-8 and TRBJ1-5, is GAGVSQSPRYKVAKRGQDVALRCDPISGHVSLFWYQQALGQGPEFLTYFQNEAQLDKSGLPSDRFFAERPEGSVSTLKIQRTQQEDSAVYLCASSPEGDSNQPQHFGDGTRLSIL.

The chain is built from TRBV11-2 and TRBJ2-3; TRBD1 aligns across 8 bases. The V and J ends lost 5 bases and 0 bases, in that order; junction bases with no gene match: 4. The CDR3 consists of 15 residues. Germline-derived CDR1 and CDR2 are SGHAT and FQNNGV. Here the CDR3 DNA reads TGTGCCAGCAGCGTGGACAGGGTTAGCACAGATACGCAGTATTTT. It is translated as CASSVDRVSTDTQYF.

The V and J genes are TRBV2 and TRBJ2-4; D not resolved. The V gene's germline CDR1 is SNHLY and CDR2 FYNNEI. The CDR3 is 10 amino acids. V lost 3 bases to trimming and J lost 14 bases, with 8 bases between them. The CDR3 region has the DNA TGTGCCAGCAGTGACGGTTCAAAGTACTTC. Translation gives CASSDGSKYF.

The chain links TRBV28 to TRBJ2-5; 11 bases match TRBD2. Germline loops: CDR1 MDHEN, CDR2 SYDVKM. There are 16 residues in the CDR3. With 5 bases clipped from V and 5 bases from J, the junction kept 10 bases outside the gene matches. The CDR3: CASSNSGRASSETQYF. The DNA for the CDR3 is TGTGCCAGCAGTAATAGCGGGAGGGCCAGTTCCGAGACCCAGTACTTC.

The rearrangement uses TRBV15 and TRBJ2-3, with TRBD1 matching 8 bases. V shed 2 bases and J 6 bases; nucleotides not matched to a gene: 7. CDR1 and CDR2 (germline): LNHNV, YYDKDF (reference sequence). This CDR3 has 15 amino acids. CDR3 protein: CATSRRTGPLDTQYF. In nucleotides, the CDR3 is TGTGCCACCAGCAGACGGACAGGGCCACTCGATACGCAGTATTTT. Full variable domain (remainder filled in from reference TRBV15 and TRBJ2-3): DAMVIQNPRYQVTQFGKPVTLSCSQTLNHNVMYWYQQKSSQAPKLLFHYYDKDFNNEADTPDNFQSRRPNTSFCFLDIRSPGLGDTAMYLCATSRRTGPLDTQYFGPGTRLTVL.

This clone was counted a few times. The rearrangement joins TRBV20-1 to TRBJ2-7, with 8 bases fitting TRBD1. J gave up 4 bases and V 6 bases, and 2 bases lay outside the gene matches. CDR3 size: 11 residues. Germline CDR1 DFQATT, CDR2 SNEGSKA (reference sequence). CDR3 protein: CSANRGYEQYF. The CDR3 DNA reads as TGCAGTGCAAACAGGGGGTACGAGCAGTACTTC.

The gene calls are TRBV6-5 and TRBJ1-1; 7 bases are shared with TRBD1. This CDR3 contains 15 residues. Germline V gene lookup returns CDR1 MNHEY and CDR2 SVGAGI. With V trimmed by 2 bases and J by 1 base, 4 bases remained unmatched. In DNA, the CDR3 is TGTGCCAGCAGTTACGGGGGGACAGAGAACACTGAAGCTTTCTTT. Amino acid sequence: CASSYGGTENTEAFF.

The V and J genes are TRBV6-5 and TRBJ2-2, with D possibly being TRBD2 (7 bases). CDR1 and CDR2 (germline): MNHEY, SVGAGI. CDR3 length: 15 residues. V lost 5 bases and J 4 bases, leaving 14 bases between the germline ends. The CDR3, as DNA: TGTGCCAGCAGTGTGGGGGGGCCCGGCACCGGGGAGCTGTTTTTT. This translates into CASSVGGPGTGELFF.

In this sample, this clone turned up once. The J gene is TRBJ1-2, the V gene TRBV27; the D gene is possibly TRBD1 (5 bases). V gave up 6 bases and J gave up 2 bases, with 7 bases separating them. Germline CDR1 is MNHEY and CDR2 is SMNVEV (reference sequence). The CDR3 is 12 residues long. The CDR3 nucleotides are TGTGCCAGCAGACAGGCAAACTATGGCTACACCTTC. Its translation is CASRQANYGYTF.

CDR3 residues: CASSLVAVGGYEQYF. CDR3 nucleotide sequence: TGTGCCAGCAGCTTAGTTGCGGTGGGGGGATACGAGCAGTACTTC. V and J are TRBV7-2 and TRBJ2-7; tentative D call: TRBD2 (6 bases). CDR1 is SGHTA, CDR2 FQGNSA, per germline. V lost 1 base and J lost 4, with 14 bases in between. The CDR3 totals 15 residues.

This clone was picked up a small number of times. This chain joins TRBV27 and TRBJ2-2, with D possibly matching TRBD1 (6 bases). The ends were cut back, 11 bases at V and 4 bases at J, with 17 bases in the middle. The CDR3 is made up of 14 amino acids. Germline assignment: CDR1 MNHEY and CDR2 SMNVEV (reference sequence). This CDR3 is CAGRTASGTGELFF. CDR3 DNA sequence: TGTGCCGGGCGGACAGCATCAGGCACCGGGGAGCTGTTTTTT.

DNA of the CDR3: TGTGCCAGCTCACCACCGACCGGAACAGGACCCTACAATGAGCAGTTCTTC. Amino acids: CASSPPTGTGPYNEQFF. The V gene is TRBV18, the J gene TRBJ2-1; possible D gene TRBD1, 5 bases. The V end was cut by 0 bases, the J end by 2 bases, with 14 bases between. This CDR3 has 17 amino acids. The germline V gene has CDR1 KGHSH and CDR2 LQKENI.

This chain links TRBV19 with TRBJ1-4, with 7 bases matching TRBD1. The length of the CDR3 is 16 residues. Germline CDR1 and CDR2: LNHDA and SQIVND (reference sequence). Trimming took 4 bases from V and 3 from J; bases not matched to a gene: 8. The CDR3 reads CASSKGTVWSNEKLFF. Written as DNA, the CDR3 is TGTGCCAGTAGTAAGGGGACAGTTTGGTCTAATGAAAAACTGTTTTTT.

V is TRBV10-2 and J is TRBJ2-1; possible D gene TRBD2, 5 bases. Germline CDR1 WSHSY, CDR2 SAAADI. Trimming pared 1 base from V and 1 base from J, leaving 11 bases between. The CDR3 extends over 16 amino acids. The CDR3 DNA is TGCGCCAGCAGTGAGTACGGGGTGGGTTCCTACAATGAGCAGTTCTTC. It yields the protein CASSEYGVGSYNEQFF.

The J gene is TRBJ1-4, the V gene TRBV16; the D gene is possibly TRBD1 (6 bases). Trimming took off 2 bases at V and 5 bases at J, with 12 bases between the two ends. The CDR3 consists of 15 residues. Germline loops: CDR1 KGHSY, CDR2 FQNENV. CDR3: CASSQQTGTNEKLFF. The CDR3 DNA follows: TGTGCCAGCAGCCAACAGACAGGAACGAATGAAAAACTGTTTTTT.

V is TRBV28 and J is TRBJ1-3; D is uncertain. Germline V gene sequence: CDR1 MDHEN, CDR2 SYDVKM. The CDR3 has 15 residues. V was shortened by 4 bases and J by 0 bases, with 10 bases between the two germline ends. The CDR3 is CASSSPSVSGNTIYF. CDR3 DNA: TGTGCCAGCAGTTCGCCGTCGGTCTCTGGAAACACCATATATTTT.

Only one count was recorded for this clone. The CDR3, as DNA: TGTGCCAGCAGTGAAGATAGACGGAGTCTAGCTTTCTTT. It encodes CASSEDRRSLAFF. The rearrangement joins TRBV2 to TRBJ1-1, with no clear D. The CDR3 runs 13 residues. Germline V lookup: CDR1 SNHLY, CDR2 FYNNEI. V gave up 1 base and J gave up 10 bases, with 13 bases separating them.

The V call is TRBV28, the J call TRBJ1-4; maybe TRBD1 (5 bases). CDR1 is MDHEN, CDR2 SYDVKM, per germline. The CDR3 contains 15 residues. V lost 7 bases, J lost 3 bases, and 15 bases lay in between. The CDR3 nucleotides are TGTGCCAGCACCTCGCGGGGGTCGGCTAATGAAAAACTGTTTTTT. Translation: CASTSRGSANEKLFF.

The CDR3 protein is CASSVSPITRRHEQYF. The CDR3 DNA is TGTGCCAGCAGCGTAAGCCCAATAACTAGGAGGCACGAGCAGTACTTC. The genes are TRBV9 and TRBJ2-7; possibly TRBD2 for D (5 bases). CDR1 is SGDLS and CDR2 is YYNGEE in the germline V gene. CDR3 size: 16 residues. V lost 1 base, J lost 5 bases, and 19 bases lay in between.

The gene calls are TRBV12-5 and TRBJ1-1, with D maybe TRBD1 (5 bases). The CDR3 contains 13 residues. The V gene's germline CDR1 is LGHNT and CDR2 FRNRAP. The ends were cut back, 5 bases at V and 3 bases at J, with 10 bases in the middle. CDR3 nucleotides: TGTGCTAGTGGTCGGGACTCTTACACTGAAGCTTTCTTT. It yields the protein CASGRDSYTEAFF.

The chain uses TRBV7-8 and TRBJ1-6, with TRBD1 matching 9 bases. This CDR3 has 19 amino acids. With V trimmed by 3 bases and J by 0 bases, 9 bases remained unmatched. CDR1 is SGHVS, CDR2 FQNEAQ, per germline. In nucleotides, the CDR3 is TGTGCCAGCAGCTTCCGGGACAGGGAAGAGAGCTCCTATAATTCACCCCTCCACTTT. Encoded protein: CASSFRDREESSYNSPLHF.